One sample yielded the 26 T cell receptor beta chains listed below, sequenced in a study of T-cell memory formation after mild COVID-19 (dated by TCRdb to the early 2020s). The library was built by means of 5' RACE. Sequencing used an Illumina NovaSeq 6000. The public reads were reprocessed in TCRdb via fastp at Q25 and MiXCR, keeping in-frame beta chains. Rows are unified per CDR3 protein, each entry keeping the most common DNA and genes. The sample has roughly 300,000 distinct CDR3 sequences on record, roughly 15% of them singletons. The ten biggest clones cover 20% to 25% of the sample. The sample consisted of PBMCs or a T cell subset sorted from them (not recorded which). The receptor source for this set is a man younger than 35 who had mild COVID-19 (a few samples of this study predate the infection). The sample titles of this study are shuffled in the database, so cell type and time point are left out; the donor was told from shared clones.

In its sample, this clonotype was seen a few times. The gene calls are TRBV20-1 and TRBJ1-1, with a tentative D call TRBD1 (5 bases). The ends were cut back, 3 bases at V and 0 bases at J, with 8 bases in the middle. The CDR3 totals 13 residues. In germline, CDR1 is DFQATT, CDR2 SNEGSKA (reference sequence). The CDR3 sequence is CSASGDVNTEAFF. The CDR3 DNA is TGCAGTGCTAGTGGGGACGTGAACACTGAAGCTTTCTTT.

This clonotype has at least ten counts. V gene TRBV9 combines with J gene TRBJ2-7; D is undetermined. V was cut by 3 bases and J by 4 bases, with 8 bases left in between. CDR3 size: 12 residues. Germline loops: CDR1 SGDLS, CDR2 YYNGEE. CDR3 region: CASSGLLYEQYF. The CDR3, as DNA: TGTGCCAGCAGCGGCCTCCTTTACGAGCAGTACTTC.

V and J are TRBV9 and TRBJ1-4, with 7 bases aligning to TRBD1. This CDR3 comprises 15 residues. V lost 5 bases and J lost 6; bases outside the gene matches: 10. Germline V gene data show CDR1 as SGDLS and CDR2 as YYNGEE. CDR3 in amino acids: CASRATGALDEKLFF. The CDR3 region has the DNA TGTGCCAGCAGAGCAACAGGGGCTCTCGATGAAAAACTGTTTTTT.

The chain joins TRBV7-9 to TRBJ2-3, with D possibly TRBD1 on 7 matching bases. The V end was cut by 5 bases, the J end by 8 bases, with 11 bases between. From germline, CDR1 is SEHNR and CDR2 FQNEAQ (reference sequence). The CDR3 extends over 12 amino acids. CDR3 sequence: CASSTQGGTQYF. The CDR3 DNA follows: TGTGCCAGCAGCACCCAGGGGGGTACGCAGTATTTT.

V and J are TRBV7-9 and TRBJ2-3; 9 nucleotides line up with TRBD1. CDR1 SEHNR and CDR2 FQNEAQ come from the germline V gene (reference sequence). J was trimmed by 8 bases and V by 5 bases; bases with no gene match: 5. The CDR3 loop spans 13 amino acids. DNA of the CDR3: TGTGCCAGCAGCCGACAGGGGGGAGTTACGCAGTATTTT. Translation gives CASSRQGGVTQYF.

The sample holds a few counts of this clonotype. This chain joins TRBV7-9 and TRBJ2-1; TRBD1 agrees at 7 bases. Trimming removed 6 bases from V and 8 bases from J; junction bases left unmatched: 16. CDR1 SEHNR and CDR2 FQNEAQ come from the germline V gene (reference sequence). CDR3 length equals 16 residues. CDR3 sequence reads: CASREQTGYIRDEQFF. The CDR3 DNA follows: TGTGCCAGCAGGGAACAGACAGGGTACATTAGGGATGAGCAGTTCTTC.

V gene TRBV20-1 combines with J gene TRBJ2-3; D call uncertain. V shed 3 bases and J shed 0 bases, with 13 bases lying between them. The germline gives CDR1 DFQATT, CDR2 SNEGSKA (reference sequence). The CDR3 has 15 residues. The CDR3 coding sequence is TGCAGTGCTAGGTCCGCGGTGACTAGCACAGATACGCAGTATTTT. The encoded protein is CSARSAVTSTDTQYF.

The sample holds a few counts of this clonotype. The genes are TRBV28 and TRBJ1-2; a weak D match, TRBD1 (6 bases). Germline values: CDR1 MDHEN, CDR2 SYDVKM. V lost 7 bases and J lost 4, with 19 bases in between. The CDR3 spans 15 residues. The CDR3 region has the DNA TGTGCCAGCACCCAGGGGCCTGTTGTTCCCTATGGCTACACCTTC. This translates into CASTQGPVVPYGYTF.

The chain joins TRBV9 to TRBJ2-7, with D unresolved. The germline gives CDR1 SGDLS, CDR2 YYNGEE. V shed 0 bases and J shed 3 bases, with 10 bases lying between them. The CDR3 extends over 14 amino acids. The CDR3 bases are TGTGCCAGCAGCGTAGGGTCCGTAGGCTACGAGCAGTACTTC. Translated: CASSVGSVGYEQYF.

This clonotype was observed many times. The V call is TRBV29-1, the J call TRBJ2-3, with D possibly called TRBD1 or TRBD2 (5 bases each). The CDR3 is 13 residues long. Germline CDR1 reads SQVTM; CDR2 reads ANQGSEA. V was pared by 6 bases and J by 4 bases, with 14 bases between. CDR3 sequence (DNA): TGCAGCGTGCCGGGACCGGCCCCAGATACGCAGTATTTT. Amino acids: CSVPGPAPDTQYF.

The table lists this clonotype with a few counts. The rearrangement links TRBV6-1 to TRBJ1-3, with 7 nucleotides matching TRBD1. Germline V gene lookup returns CDR1 MNHNS and CDR2 SASEGT. J was trimmed by 0 bases and V by 11 bases; bases with no gene match: 13. There are 16 residues in the CDR3. The DNA of the CDR3 is TGTGCCGTTCTACAGGGGACCCTTTTCTCTGGAAACACCATATATTTT. This gives the protein CAVLQGTLFSGNTIYF.

The rearrangement joins TRBV9 to TRBJ2-1, with TRBD1 matching over 9 bases. CDR3 size: 16 residues. Germline V gene lookup returns CDR1 SGDLS and CDR2 YYNGEE. V shed 0 bases, J shed 10 bases, and the junction held 11 bases outside the gene matches. Here the CDR3 DNA reads TGTGCCAGCAGCGTAGAGGTGACAGGGGGTATCAAAGAGCAGTTCTTC. As protein: CASSVEVTGGIKEQFF.

This clonotype was counted between two and nine times. V is TRBV2 and J is TRBJ1-2; 7 nucleotides agree with TRBD1. This CDR3 region has 13 residues. Trimming at V came to 8 bases and at J to 13 bases, leaving 16 bases not matched to a gene. Germline CDR1 SNHLY, CDR2 FYNNEI. The CDR3 DNA reads TGTGCCAGCCTAAATAGTCTGGGGACAGCAGCCACCTTC. This encodes CASLNSLGTAATF.

This clonotype has just a few counts. The chain joins TRBV28 to TRBJ2-3; D not certain. This CDR3 is built from 14 residues. V was cut by 0 bases and J by 4 bases, with 8 bases left in between. The germline CDR1 and CDR2 sequences are MDHEN and SYDVKM. The CDR3 DNA is TGTGCCAGCAGTTTATGGGTTTCGGCAGATACGCAGTATTTT. It encodes CASSLWVSADTQYF.

This clonotype was counted only a few times. The rearrangement joins TRBV24-1 to TRBJ2-3, with D uncertain. V lost 4 bases and J lost 5, with 9 bases in between. The germline CDR1 and CDR2 sequences are KGHDR and SFDVKD. The CDR3 is made up of 13 amino acids. The CDR3 protein is CATSEAIGDTQYF. The CDR3 DNA follows: TGTGCCACCAGTGAAGCGATCGGAGATACGCAGTATTTT.

This clonotype has only a few counts. The rearrangement uses TRBV7-2 and TRBJ2-6; possibly TRBD1 or TRBD2 for D (6 bases each). V lost 5 bases to trimming and J lost 1 base, with 15 bases between them. In germline, CDR1 is SGHTA, CDR2 FQGNSA. This CDR3 is built from 17 residues. This CDR3 is CASSPWGAGSGANVLTF. Here the CDR3 DNA reads TGTGCCAGCAGCCCCTGGGGGGCAGGGTCTGGGGCCAACGTCCTGACTTTC.

The CDR3 bases are TGTGCCAGCAGCCTGGGCCCCGGGACATCCTACGAGCAGTACGTC. Protein product: CASSLGPGTSYEQYV. The chain couples TRBV5-5 to TRBJ2-7; a possible D gene is TRBD1 (6 bases). Germline V gene data show CDR1 as SGHKS and CDR2 as YYEKEE (reference sequence). The V end lost 4 bases, the J end lost 1 base, and 15 bases lay between the germline ends. The CDR3 loop spans 15 amino acids.

This clonotype has more than one count but fewer than ten. This rearrangement joins TRBV6-2 or TRBV6-3 to TRBJ2-1; 9 bases fit TRBD1. The CDR3 sequence is 15 residues long. After removal of 6 bases from V and 4 bases from J, the junction contained 7 bases not matched to a gene. The germline CDR1 and CDR2 sequences are MNHEY and SVGEGT. The CDR3 loop is CASSAPGQGYNEQFF. In DNA form, the CDR3 reads TGTGCCAGCAGCGCCCCGGGACAGGGATACAATGAGCAGTTCTTC.

The V gene is TRBV7-2, the J gene TRBJ1-5, with no clear D. CDR3 length equals 16 residues. The germline V and J ends were trimmed by 2 bases and 3 bases, with 14 bases remaining between them. CDR1 is SGHTA and CDR2 is FQGNSA in the germline V gene. The CDR3 DNA sequence: TGTGCCAGCAGCTTATCATCCTGGGCCCTCAATCAGCCCCAGCATTTT. Its protein is CASSLSSWALNQPQHF.

The chain combines TRBV5-1 with TRBJ2-2; D is possibly TRBD1 (6 bases). V was shortened by 5 bases and J by 2 bases, with 13 bases between the two germline ends. CDR1 SGHRS and CDR2 YFSETQ come from the germline V gene. The CDR3 spans 15 residues. Here the CDR3 DNA reads TGCGCCAGCAGATACGCAGGGGAAAACACCGGGGAGCTGTTTTTT. Its translation: CASRYAGENTGELFF.

This clonotype has a count of ten or more. The chain couples TRBV20-1 to TRBJ1-1; TRBD1 matches 7 bases. The germline V gene has CDR1 DFQATT and CDR2 SNEGSKA (reference sequence). Germline trimming cut 2 bases from V and 2 bases from J; bases unmatched to any gene: 8. The length of the CDR3 is 15 residues. CDR3 nucleotide sequence: TGCAGTGCTAGACAAGGGGGCAGTGTAAACACTGAAGCTTTCTTT. Translation: CSARQGGSVNTEAFF.

The genes are TRBV7-3 and TRBJ2-1; D unresolved. The CDR3 is 13 residues long. CDR1 is SGHTA and CDR2 is FQGTGA in the germline V gene. V dropped 5 bases and J dropped 5 bases, with 10 bases sitting between them. CDR3 protein: CASSRRLNNEQFF. CDR3 nucleotide sequence: TGTGCCAGCAGCCGACGACTGAACAATGAGCAGTTCTTC.

The V and J genes are TRBV2 and TRBJ2-3, with 10 bases fitting TRBD2. The V segment lost 6 bases and the J segment 1 base; nucleotides outside the gene matches: 4. The CDR3 loop spans 15 amino acids. CDR1 and CDR2 from the germline V gene are SNHLY and FYNNEI. This chain's CDR3 is CASRGGLAGTDTQYF. The CDR3 DNA reads TGTGCCAGCAGGGGAGGACTAGCGGGCACAGATACGCAGTATTTT.

The chain joins TRBV2 to TRBJ2-7, with D possibly TRBD1 on 7 matching bases. From germline, CDR1 is SNHLY and CDR2 FYNNEI. V was shortened by 7 bases and J by 4 bases, with 14 bases between the two germline ends. The CDR3 consists of 13 residues. Here the CDR3 DNA reads TGTGCCAGCACTTATCAGGGGGGATACGAGCAGTACTTC. Amino acid sequence: CASTYQGGYEQYF.

There are a few counts of this clonotype. The chain has TRBV7-3 and TRBJ2-1, with a weak D call TRBD1 (6 bases). The CDR3 is 15 residues long. Per germline, CDR1 SGHTA and CDR2 FQGTGA. Trimming pared 5 bases from V and 1 base from J, leaving 12 bases between. The CDR3 sequence: CASSPQGWSYNEQFF. The CDR3 DNA follows: TGTGCCAGCAGCCCACAGGGTTGGTCCTACAATGAGCAGTTCTTC. Complete variable domain (other parts from reference TRBV7-3 and TRBJ2-1): GAGVSQTPSNKVTEKGKYVELRCDPISGHTALYWYRQSLGQGPEFLIYFQGTGAADDSGLPNDRFFAVRPEGSVSTLKIQRTERGDSAVYLCASSPQGWSYNEQFFGPGTRLTVL.

This clonotype was counted a few times. The V gene is TRBV5-1, the J gene TRBJ2-3; TRBD1 matches 8 bases. CDR1 is SGHRS, CDR2 YFSETQ, per germline. The length of the CDR3 is 16 residues. With V trimmed by 4 bases and J by 1 base, 8 bases remained unmatched. This CDR3 reads CASSPGTGSGTDTQYF. The CDR3 DNA is TGCGCCAGCAGCCCAGGGACAGGTTCCGGCACAGATACGCAGTATTTT.